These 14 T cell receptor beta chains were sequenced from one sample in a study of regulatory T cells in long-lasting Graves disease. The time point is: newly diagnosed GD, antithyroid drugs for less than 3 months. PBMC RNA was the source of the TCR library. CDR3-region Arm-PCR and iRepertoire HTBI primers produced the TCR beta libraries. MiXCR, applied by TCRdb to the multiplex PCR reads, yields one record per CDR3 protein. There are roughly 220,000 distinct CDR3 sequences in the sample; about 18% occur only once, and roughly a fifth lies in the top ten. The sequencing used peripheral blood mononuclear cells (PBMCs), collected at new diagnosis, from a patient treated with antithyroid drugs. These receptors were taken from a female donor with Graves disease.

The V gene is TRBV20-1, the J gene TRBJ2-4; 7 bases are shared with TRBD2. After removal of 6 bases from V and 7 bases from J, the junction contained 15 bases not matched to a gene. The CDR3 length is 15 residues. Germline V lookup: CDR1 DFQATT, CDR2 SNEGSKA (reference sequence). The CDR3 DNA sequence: TGCAGTGCCAGGGAGGGCGAGGAGTTAGGTAACATTCAGTACTTC. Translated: CSAREGEELGNIQYF.

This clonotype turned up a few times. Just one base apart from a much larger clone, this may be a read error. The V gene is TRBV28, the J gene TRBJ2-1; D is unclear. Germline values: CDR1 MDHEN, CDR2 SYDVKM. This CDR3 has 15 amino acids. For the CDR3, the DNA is TGTGCCAGTTGTAATAGACCACACTCCCACAATGAGCAGTTCTTC. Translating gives CASCNRPHSHNEQFF.

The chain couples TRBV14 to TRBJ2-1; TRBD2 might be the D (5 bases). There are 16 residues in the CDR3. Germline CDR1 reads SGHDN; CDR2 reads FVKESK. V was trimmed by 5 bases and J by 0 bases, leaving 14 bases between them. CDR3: CASSSGAVSSYNEQFF. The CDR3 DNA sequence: TGTGCCAGCAGCTCAGGAGCGGTCAGCTCCTACAATGAGCAGTTCTTC.

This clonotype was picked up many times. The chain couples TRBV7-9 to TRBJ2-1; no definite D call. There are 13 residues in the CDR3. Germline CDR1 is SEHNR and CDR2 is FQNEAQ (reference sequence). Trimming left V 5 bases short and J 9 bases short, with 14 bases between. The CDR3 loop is CASSPRGKAEQFF. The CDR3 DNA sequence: TGTGCCAGCAGCCCGAGAGGAAAGGCTGAGCAGTTCTTC.

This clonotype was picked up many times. The CDR3 DNA sequence: TGTGCCAGCAGGAAGGGGCTAGCGGGTAAGGGGTATATGGATGAGCAGTTCTTC. Its protein is CASRKGLAGKGYMDEQFF. The J gene is TRBJ2-1, the V gene TRBV6-2 or TRBV6-3; 8 bases are shared with TRBD2. V was clipped by 6 bases and J by 8 bases; unmatched bases: 21. Germline loops: CDR1 MNHEY, CDR2 SVGEGT. CDR3 length: 18 amino acids.

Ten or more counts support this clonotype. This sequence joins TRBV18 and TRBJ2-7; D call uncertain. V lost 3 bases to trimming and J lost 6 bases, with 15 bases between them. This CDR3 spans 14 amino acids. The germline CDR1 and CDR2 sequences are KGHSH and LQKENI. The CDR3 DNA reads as TGTGCCAGCTCACCGAGAAATGTGCTGGGCGAGCAGTACTTC. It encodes CASSPRNVLGEQYF.

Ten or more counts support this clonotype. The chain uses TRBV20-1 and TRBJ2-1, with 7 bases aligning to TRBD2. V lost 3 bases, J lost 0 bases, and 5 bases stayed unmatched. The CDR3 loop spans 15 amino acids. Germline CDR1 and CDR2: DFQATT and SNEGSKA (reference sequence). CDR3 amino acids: CSASPASGSYNEQFF. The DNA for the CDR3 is TGCAGTGCTAGCCCCGCTAGCGGCTCCTACAATGAGCAGTTCTTC.

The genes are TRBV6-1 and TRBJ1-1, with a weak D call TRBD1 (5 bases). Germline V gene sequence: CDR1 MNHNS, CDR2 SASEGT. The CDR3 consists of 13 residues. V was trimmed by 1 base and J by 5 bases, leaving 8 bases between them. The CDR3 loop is CASSEVQDTEAFF. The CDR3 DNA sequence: TGTGCCAGCAGTGAAGTACAGGATACTGAAGCTTTCTTT.

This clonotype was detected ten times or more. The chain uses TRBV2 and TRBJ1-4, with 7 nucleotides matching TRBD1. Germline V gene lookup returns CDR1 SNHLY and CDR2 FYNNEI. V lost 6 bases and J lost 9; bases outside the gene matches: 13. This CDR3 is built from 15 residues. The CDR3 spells CASRRGPDPGKKLFF. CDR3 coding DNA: TGTGCCAGCAGGAGGGGGCCGGACCCGGGGAAAAAACTGTTTTTT.

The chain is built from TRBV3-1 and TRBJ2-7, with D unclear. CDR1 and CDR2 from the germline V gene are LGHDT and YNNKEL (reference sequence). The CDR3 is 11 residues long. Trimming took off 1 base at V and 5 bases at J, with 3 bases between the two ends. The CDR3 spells CASSQVNEQYF. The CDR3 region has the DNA TGTGCCAGCAGCCAAGTCAACGAGCAGTACTTC.

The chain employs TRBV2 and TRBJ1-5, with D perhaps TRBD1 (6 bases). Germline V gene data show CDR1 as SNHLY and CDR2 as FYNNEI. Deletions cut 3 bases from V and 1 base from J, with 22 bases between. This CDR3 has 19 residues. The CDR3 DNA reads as TGTGCCAGCAGTGACGGGAGACAGGTTATGCGGGGAAGCAATCAGCCCCAGCATTTT. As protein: CASSDGRQVMRGSNQPQHF.

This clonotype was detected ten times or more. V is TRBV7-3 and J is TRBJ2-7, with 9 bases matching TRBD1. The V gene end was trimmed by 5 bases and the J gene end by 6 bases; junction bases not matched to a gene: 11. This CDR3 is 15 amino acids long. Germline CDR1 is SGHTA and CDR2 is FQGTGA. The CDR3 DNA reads TGTGCCAGCAGCCCGGGGACAGGGCTTTCGGGCGAGCAGTACTTC. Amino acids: CASSPGTGLSGEQYF.

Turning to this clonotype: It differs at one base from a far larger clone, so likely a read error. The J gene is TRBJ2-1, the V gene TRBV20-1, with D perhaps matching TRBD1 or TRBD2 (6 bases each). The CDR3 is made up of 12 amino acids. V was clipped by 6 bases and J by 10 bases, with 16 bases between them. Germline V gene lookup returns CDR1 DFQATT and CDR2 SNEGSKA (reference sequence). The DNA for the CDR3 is TGCAGTGCGAACAGGGACTCCTACGAGCAGTTCTTC. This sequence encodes CSANRDSYEQFF.

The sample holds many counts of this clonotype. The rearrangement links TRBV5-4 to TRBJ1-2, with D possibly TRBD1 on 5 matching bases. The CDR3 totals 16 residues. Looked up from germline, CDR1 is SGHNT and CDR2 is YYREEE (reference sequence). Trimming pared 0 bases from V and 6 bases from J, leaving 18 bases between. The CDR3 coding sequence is TGTGCCAGCAGCTTGGCCGGGAGGGGAAGCGGTCATGGCTACACCTTC. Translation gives CASSLAGRGSGHGYTF.